One T cell receptor beta chain is described in this entry. Assay: immunoSEQ multiplex PCR; the TCRdb copy retains only in-frame clones and omits some. The sample consists of 60,000 to 85,000 clones, approximately 97% of them appearing once. Germline lookup yields CDR1 SGHRS and CDR2 YFSETQ. CDR3 length: 15 amino acids. After removal of 3 bases from V and 6 bases from J, the junction contained 9 bases not matched to a gene. These data are taken from a study of technical replicates of blood from several donors. This TCR was sampled from a human donor in good health. The specimen was T cells isolated from PBMCs. The V gene is TRBV5-1, the J gene TRBJ1-2, with 9 bases aligning to TRBD1. The CDR3: CASSSPGQGSDGYTF. CDR3 in DNA: TGCGCCAGCAGCTCGCCGGGACAGGGTAGCGATGGCTACACCTTC.